The 10 T cell receptor beta chains listed next were all sequenced from one sample in a study of CD8 T cells in ankylosing spondylitis. TCRdb re-called the 5' RACE reads through MiXCR, storing one row per CDR3 protein. The repertoire has hundreds of thousands of distinct CDR3 sequences, 20% of them found once; the top ten carry about an eighth. Sequencing was done on a sample of blood, either unsorted or a sorted T cell fraction (not recorded which). These receptors were obtained from a male donor with ankylosing spondylitis or in good health (not recorded which).

This clonotype turned up a few times. The chain links TRBV6-2 or TRBV6-3 to TRBJ2-7; unclear D gene. CDR1 and CDR2 (germline): MNHEY, SVGEGT. V lost 0 bases to trimming and J lost 2 bases, with 11 bases between them. CDR3 size: 15 residues. The CDR3 reads CASSYSTISAYEQYF. The CDR3, as DNA: TGTGCCAGCAGTTACTCGACCATAAGCGCCTACGAGCAGTACTTC.

The chain links TRBV12-3 or TRBV12-4 to TRBJ2-3; D ambiguous. The V and J ends lost 5 bases and 6 bases respectively, with 15 bases between them. CDR3 length: 14 residues. The chain's CDR3 is CASSPVKEFDTQYF. The CDR3 DNA reads TGTGCCAGCAGTCCAGTTAAAGAGTTCGATACGCAGTATTTT.

This clonotype has more than one count but fewer than ten. The rearrangement uses TRBV12-3 or TRBV12-4 and TRBJ2-3; the match to TRBD2 covers 10 bases. J lost 2 bases, V lost 2 bases, and 7 bases had no gene match. The length of the CDR3 is 17 residues. In nucleotides, the CDR3 is TGTGCCAGCAGTTTACCTAGCGGGGGCGAAGTCACAGATACGCAGTATTTT. It is translated as CASSLPSGGEVTDTQYF.

This chain connects TRBV27 to TRBJ1-1, with D perhaps TRBD1 (6 bases). This CDR3 region has 13 residues. Trimming took off 2 bases at V and 4 bases at J, with 8 bases between the two ends. Germline values: CDR1 MNHEY, CDR2 SMNVEV (reference sequence). For the CDR3, the DNA is TGTGCCAGCAGTTTACAGGGGCCCACTGAAGCTTTCTTT. Its protein product is CASSLQGPTEAFF.

This clonotype was observed a few times. This sequence joins TRBV4-2 and TRBJ2-1, with 13 nucleotides matching TRBD2. CDR1 and CDR2 (germline): LGHNA, YNFKEQ. The V segment lost 1 base and the J segment 6 bases; nucleotides outside the gene matches: 3. The CDR3 length is 16 residues. This chain's CDR3 is CASSQVGLAGVNEQFF. Here the CDR3 DNA reads TGTGCCAGCAGCCAAGTTGGACTAGCGGGGGTCAATGAGCAGTTCTTC.

The chain couples TRBV12-3 or TRBV12-4 to TRBJ1-1; unclear D gene. This CDR3 comprises 11 residues. Trimming removed 6 bases from V and 10 bases from J, with 12 bases in between. The CDR3 is CASSLGDGAFF. The CDR3 DNA sequence: TGTGCCAGCAGCCTCGGGGATGGAGCTTTCTTT.

This clonotype was picked up a small number of times. The chain uses TRBV20-1 and TRBJ2-3; 10 positions match TRBD2. CDR3 length: 18 residues. Trimming at V came to 2 bases and at J to 3 bases, leaving 14 bases not matched to a gene. Germline CDR1 and CDR2: DFQATT and SNEGSKA (reference sequence). In nucleotides, the CDR3 is TGCAGTGCTAGACAACTAGCGGGGCCACCACTCCCAACAGATACGCAGTATTTT. Translating it yields CSARQLAGPPLPTDTQYF.

On this clonotype: One end of the junction fails to match germline, which may point to a read error. CDR3 sequence (DNA): TGTTCCAGCAGCCCAGGGTTCGGCGAAGAACAAGAGACCCAGTACTTC. It is translated as CSSSPGFGEEQETQYF. The chain employs TRBV3-1 and TRBJ2-5, with D tentatively TRBD1 (5 bases). Germline loops: CDR1 LGHDT, CDR2 YNNKEL (reference sequence). The CDR3 loop spans 16 amino acids.

This clonotype occurred once. This chain uses TRBV29-1 with TRBJ2-1; tentative D call: TRBD1 (6 bases). V was cut by 7 bases and J by 2 bases, with 21 bases left in between. Germline assignment: CDR1 SQVTM and CDR2 ANQGSEA. CDR3 length equals 16 residues. The CDR3 nucleotides are TGCAGCGCCCCTCAACCGGACAGCGGAGCCTACAATGAGCAGTTCTTC. Protein product: CSAPQPDSGAYNEQFF.

The rearrangement uses TRBV12-3 or TRBV12-4 and TRBJ2-3, with TRBD2 matching over 12 bases. The CDR3 sequence is 15 residues long. V lost 6 bases and J lost 5; bases outside the gene matches: 6. The CDR3 sequence is CASSSSGGAGDTQYF. In nucleotides, the CDR3 is TGTGCCAGCAGCTCTAGCGGGGGGGCCGGAGATACGCAGTATTTT.